This T cell receptor beta chain was sequenced for a study of type 1 and type 2 diabetes patients. About the study: Samples came from type 1 diabetic, type 2 diabetic or nondiabetic people, recruited in China. The whole study generated 15 million to 20 million paired-end reads.

All diabetic donors were classified as either type 1 or type 2 diabetes. Anyone with other autoimmune disease or infection in the prior four weeks was excluded. PCR was run on genomic DNA. A primer set of 30 forward and 13 reverse primers amplified the CDR3. TCRdb used MiXCR to reprocess the multiplex PCR reads, holding one entry per CDR3 protein. This sample yields under 300,000 distinct CDR3 sequences, of which 47% are seen a single time; roughly 15% belongs to the top ten. The sample comprised peripheral blood mononuclear cells (PBMCs). The sequence was obtained from a man aged 18 to 30 with type 2 diabetes.

CDR3 loop: CSAPYGTGGTEAFF. CDR3 DNA sequence: TGCAGTGCTCCGTACGGGACAGGGGGCACTGAAGCTTTCTTT. The chain couples TRBV20-1 to TRBJ1-1; 11 nucleotides match TRBD1. The trim removed 5 bases at V and 4 bases at J, leaving 6 bases unmatched. The CDR3 is 14 residues long. Per germline, CDR1 DFQATT and CDR2 SNEGSKA (reference sequence).